This TCR beta chain was retrieved from a study of T cells in Graves' hyperthyroidism and ophthalmopathy. The PBMCs were sourced from fresh peripheral blood (approximately 10 ml). From RNA transcripts, TCR beta CDR3 regions were amplified. Carried out on the TCR CDR3, a first-round RT-PCR used the HTBI primer set. Via MiXCR, TCRdb re-called the multiplex PCR reads, giving one row per CDR3 protein. The sample contains under 250,000 distinct CDR3 sequences, about a sixth of which appear only once. Sequencing used blood. This receptor was taken from a woman aged 45-65 years with Graves' hyperthyroidism.

The CDR3 coding sequence is TGCGCCAGCAGCCAAGAGAAGGCAGGGGTTGGCTACACCTTC. This translates into CASSQEKAGVGYTF. This chain joins TRBV4-1 and TRBJ1-2; D perhaps matches TRBD1 (6 bases). CDR1 and CDR2 (germline): MGHRA, YSYEKL. Trimming took 0 bases from V and 7 from J, leaving 12 bases between them. The CDR3 is 14 residues long.